The 29 T cell receptor beta chains below come from one sample, sequenced in a study of T cell changes during pregnancy in multiple sclerosis. The assay was immunoSEQ multiplex PCR, and TCRdb's table has in-frame clones only and misses some. This sample has about 57,000 clones; approximately 90% occur once, and the top ten carry approximately 2.1%. The sequences come from peripheral blood, collected in the first trimester of pregnancy. These receptors were obtained from a female donor in good health, enrolled as a control in a pregnancy study.

The genes are TRBV29-1 and TRBJ2-7; perhaps TRBD2 as D (5 bases). Between the trimmed V and J ends, which lost 4 bases and 7 bases, there was a span of 14 bases. Germline V gene sequence: CDR1 SQVTM, CDR2 ANQGSEA. The CDR3 is 12 residues long. The CDR3 DNA follows: TGCAGCGTTGGGCCGCTACTAGGGGAGCAGTACTTC. Translating it yields CSVGPLLGEQYF.

The chain uses TRBV14 and TRBJ2-5; D might be TRBD1 (6 bases). Germline V lookup: CDR1 SGHDN, CDR2 FVKESK. The CDR3 loop spans 14 amino acids. V lost 1 base to trimming and J lost 8 bases, with 14 bases between them. As DNA, the CDR3 is TGTGCCAGCAGCCAAGGAGGGGGACAAGGAACCCAGTACTTC. Translation: CASSQGGGQGTQYF.

This rearrangement joins TRBV6-5 to TRBJ2-1, with 7 bases that match TRBD2. The V segment lost 8 bases and the J segment 9 bases; nucleotides outside the gene matches: 4. There are 11 residues in the CDR3. From germline, CDR1 is MNHEY and CDR2 SVGAGI. CDR3 residues: CASGKRGEQFF. The CDR3 nucleotides are TGTGCCAGCGGTAAGCGGGGTGAGCAGTTCTTC.

The V and J genes are TRBV11-2 and TRBJ1-2, with a tentative D call TRBD1 (5 bases). Germline-derived CDR1 and CDR2 are SGHAT and FQNNGV. V was pared by 0 bases and J by 0 bases, with 8 bases between. This CDR3 spans 15 amino acids. CDR3 nucleotides: TGTGCCAGCAGCTTAGACAGGGCTCCTAACTATGGCTACACCTTC. Translating it yields CASSLDRAPNYGYTF.

This sequence joins TRBV19 and TRBJ1-1, with a possible D match to TRBD1 (6 bases). Trimming took 5 bases from V and 1 from J, leaving 11 bases between them. Germline lookup yields CDR1 LNHDA and CDR2 SQIVND (reference sequence). The CDR3 has 14 amino acids. CDR3 loop: CASSRQASNTEAFF. Here the CDR3 DNA reads TGTGCCAGTAGTCGACAGGCTTCGAACACTGAAGCTTTCTTT.

The V gene is TRBV27, the J gene TRBJ1-6; 8 bases are shared with TRBD1. This CDR3 is 14 amino acids long. The V gene's germline CDR1 is MNHEY and CDR2 SMNVEV (reference sequence). J gave up 3 bases and V 6 bases, and 1 base lay outside the gene matches. CDR3 in DNA: TGTGCCAGCAGCACAGGGGGCTATAATTCACCCCTCCACTTT. It codes for CASSTGGYNSPLHF.

V and J are TRBV27 and TRBJ2-6; D unclear. CDR3 length equals 16 residues. Germline V gene sequence: CDR1 MNHEY, CDR2 SMNVEV (reference sequence). The V end was cut by 3 bases, the J end by 2 bases, with 11 bases between. CDR3 sequence reads: CASSFAGAAGANVLTF. CDR3 DNA sequence: TGTGCCAGCAGTTTTGCAGGCGCCGCTGGGGCCAACGTCCTGACTTTC.

This chain joins TRBV6-1 and TRBJ1-1; maybe TRBD1 (6 bases). Germline V lookup: CDR1 MNHNS, CDR2 SASEGT. V was cut by 6 bases and J by 1 base, with 12 bases left in between. The CDR3 has 14 residues. The CDR3 spells CASRLLTGNTEAFF. The CDR3 nucleotides are TGTGCCAGCAGACTCCTGACAGGGAACACTGAAGCTTTCTTT.

The CDR3 nucleotides read TGTGCCAGCAGTAAGGTTGGGGCGGATGATACGCAGTATTTT. This encodes CASSKVGADDTQYF. The V call is TRBV6-5, the J call TRBJ2-3, with D perhaps matching TRBD1 (5 bases). This CDR3 contains 14 residues. Germline V CDR1 and CDR2: MNHEY, SVGAGI. Trimming cost V 5 bases and J 6 bases, with 15 bases left between them.

The V gene is TRBV7-2, the J gene TRBJ1-5; no reliable D call. Trimming left V 5 bases short and J 3 bases short, with 14 bases between. This CDR3 contains 15 residues. CDR1 is SGHTA, CDR2 FQGNSA, per germline. The CDR3 spells CASSPFAAPNQPQHF. CDR3 DNA sequence: TGTGCCAGCAGCCCCTTCGCGGCCCCCAATCAGCCCCAGCATTTT.

The chain uses TRBV11-2 and TRBJ2-5; D unclear. The CDR3 runs to 12 residues. CDR1 is SGHAT and CDR2 is FQNNGV in the germline V gene. V lost 5 bases, J lost 5 bases, and 9 bases lay in between. The CDR3 sequence is CASSPTLETQYF. CDR3 in DNA: TGTGCCAGCAGCCCCACTTTGGAGACCCAGTACTTC.

The rearrangement uses TRBV7-6 and TRBJ2-3; TRBD1 is a possible D gene (6 bases). The CDR3 sequence is 19 residues long. The germline CDR1 and CDR2 sequences are SGHVS and FNYEAQ. V was cut by 0 bases and J by 0 bases, with 19 bases left in between. The CDR3 DNA reads as TGTGCCAGCAGCTTAGCTGGGGACACCCAACTTTCTAGCACAGATACGCAGTATTTT. Protein product: CASSLAGDTQLSSTDTQYF.

The J gene is TRBJ1-3, the V gene TRBV7-3, with TRBD1 matching 11 bases. V shed 6 bases, J shed 7 bases, and the junction held 8 bases outside the gene matches. The CDR3 is 15 amino acids. Germline CDR1 SGHTA, CDR2 FQGTGA. The CDR3 coding sequence is TGTGCCAGCAGTATAGACCGGGACAGGGGGAACACCATATATTTT. It encodes CASSIDRDRGNTIYF.

V and J are TRBV9 and TRBJ2-1; 11 bases line up with TRBD2. V trimming: 7 bases; J trimming: 5 bases; junction bases outside the gene matches: 8. From germline, CDR1 is SGDLS and CDR2 YYNGEE. This CDR3 is 15 amino acids long. CDR3 sequence reads: CASRAGLADHNEQFF. CDR3 sequence (DNA): TGTGCCAGCCGAGCGGGACTAGCGGACCACAATGAGCAGTTCTTC.

This clone was found once. The rearrangement links TRBV15 to TRBJ2-2; a weak D match, TRBD2 (6 bases). Trimming pared 1 base from V and 11 bases from J, leaving 17 bases between. Germline CDR1 and CDR2: LNHNV and YYDKDF (reference sequence). The CDR3 length is 15 residues. The chain's CDR3 is CATSRVGGGPEELFF. For the CDR3, the DNA is TGTGCCACCAGCAGAGTGGGGGGTGGTCCAGAAGAGCTGTTTTTT.

The genes are TRBV15 and TRBJ2-1; D might be TRBD2 (5 bases). The CDR3 length is 14 residues. Germline V gene sequence: CDR1 LNHNV, CDR2 YYDKDF (reference sequence). V dropped 0 bases and J dropped 4 bases, with 7 bases sitting between them. CDR3 nucleotide sequence: TGTGCCACCAGCAGAGATCGGGGATACAATGAGCAGTTCTTC. This translates into CATSRDRGYNEQFF.

This chain connects TRBV19 to TRBJ1-5; 7 bases line up with TRBD1. V trimming: 4 bases; J trimming: 1 base; junction bases outside the gene matches: 4. Germline V gives CDR1 LNHDA, CDR2 SQIVND (reference sequence). This CDR3 comprises 15 residues. For the CDR3, the DNA is TGTGCCAGTAGTACCGGGACAGCGAGCAATCAGCCCCAGCATTTT. Its translation: CASSTGTASNQPQHF.

The CDR3 protein is CASLGQGPSNYGYTF. The CDR3 bases are TGTGCCAGCCTGGGACAGGGACCATCTAACTATGGCTACACCTTC. The V and J genes are TRBV2 and TRBJ1-2; the match to TRBD1 covers 9 bases. Losses at the gene ends were 8 bases for V and 0 bases for J; bases not matched to a gene: 7. CDR3 length: 15 residues. Germline CDR1 is SNHLY and CDR2 is FYNNEI.

This rearrangement joins TRBV5-1 to TRBJ1-1; D call uncertain. CDR1 is SGHRS and CDR2 is YFSETQ in the germline V gene. CDR3 size: 15 residues. V gave up 2 bases and J gave up 0 bases, with 11 bases separating them. CDR3 residues: CASSFKRTVNTEAFF. The DNA for the CDR3 is TGCGCCAGCAGCTTCAAGAGAACGGTGAACACTGAAGCTTTCTTT.

This clone has a handful of counts. This chain joins TRBV9 and TRBJ1-1; 9 bases agree with TRBD1. The length of the CDR3 is 14 residues. Germline V gene sequence: CDR1 SGDLS, CDR2 YYNGEE. V dropped 3 bases and J dropped 4; count of bases not matched to a gene: 4. CDR3 region: CASSGTGAGTEAFF. CDR3 nucleotide sequence: TGTGCCAGCAGCGGGACAGGGGCCGGCACTGAAGCTTTCTTT.

The chain carries TRBV6-1 and TRBJ2-7; D perhaps matches TRBD2 (6 bases). The germline V gene has CDR1 MNHNS and CDR2 SASEGT. Trimming stripped 2 bases from V and 0 bases from J, with 11 bases between. This CDR3 has 15 amino acids. The CDR3 loop is CASSEIGTSSYEQYF. The CDR3 DNA follows: TGTGCCAGCAGTGAAATAGGGACTTCCTCCTACGAGCAGTACTTC.

The chain links TRBV18 to TRBJ2-7; D perhaps matches TRBD2 (6 bases). CDR1 and CDR2 from the germline V gene are KGHSH and LQKENI. The CDR3 length is 13 residues. Trimming shortened V by 3 bases and J by 5 bases, and 11 bases separated the two germline ends. The CDR3 nucleotides are TGTGCCAGCTCACCCTGGGACTCTAACGAGCAGTACTTC. Protein sequence: CASSPWDSNEQYF.

In its sample, this clone was seen once. The V call is TRBV7-9, the J call TRBJ1-2; tentatively, D is TRBD1 (6 bases). This CDR3 region has 12 residues. Trimming cost V 11 bases and J 12 bases, with 22 bases left between them. Germline-derived CDR1 and CDR2 are SEHNR and FQNEAQ (reference sequence). CDR3 coding DNA: TGTGCCGGGGGCCCGGGAAAGGAAGGAAACACCTTC. This gives the protein CAGGPGKEGNTF.

The V and J genes are TRBV11-3 and TRBJ2-1; 14 nucleotides match TRBD2. The CDR3 length is 15 residues. Trimming at V came to 5 bases and at J to 6 bases, leaving 3 bases not matched to a gene. The germline V gene has CDR1 SGHNT and CDR2 YENEEA. CDR3 protein: CASSQGLAGVNEQFF. The CDR3 nucleotides are TGTGCCAGCAGCCAGGGACTAGCGGGAGTCAATGAGCAGTTCTTC.

This rearrangement joins TRBV7-8 to TRBJ2-3; 11 nucleotides agree with TRBD2. This CDR3 is built from 17 residues. J was trimmed by 1 base and V by 0 bases; bases with no gene match: 3. Germline V gene sequence: CDR1 SGHVS, CDR2 FQNEAQ. The CDR3 is CASSLASGGARTDTQYF. The CDR3 DNA is TGTGCCAGCAGCTTAGCTAGCGGGGGGGCGCGCACAGATACGCAGTATTTT.

The DNA for the CDR3 is TGTGCTAGTGCCCAAATTTGGGGGGGAACGCAGTATTTT. Protein sequence: CASAQIWGGTQYF. The genes are TRBV12-5 and TRBJ2-3; TRBD2 matches 7 bases. The trim removed 7 bases at V and 9 bases at J, leaving 10 bases unmatched. Germline-derived CDR1 and CDR2 are LGHNT and FRNRAP. The CDR3 consists of 13 residues.

The chain combines TRBV10-1 with TRBJ2-2, with D tentatively TRBD1 (6 bases). Trimming removed 10 bases at V and 4 bases at J, with 13 bases between. The CDR3 covers 13 residues. Germline-derived CDR1 and CDR2 are WNHNN and SYGVQD (reference sequence). CDR3 residues: CATERDITGELFF. CDR3 nucleotides: TGCGCCACCGAACGGGACATCACCGGGGAGCTGTTTTTT.

This clone was detected a few times. The chain employs TRBV6-1 and TRBJ1-6, with a possible D match to TRBD1 (5 bases). Germline V gene data show CDR1 as MNHNS and CDR2 as SASEGT. Trimming removed 6 bases at V and 9 bases at J, with 18 bases between. The CDR3 has 15 amino acids. CDR3 nucleotide sequence: TGTGCCAGCAGCGCGGGGGGGGACTCAGCTTCACCCCTCCACTTT. Translation gives CASSAGGDSASPLHF.

The chain couples TRBV9 to TRBJ2-3, with no clear D. CDR3 length: 16 amino acids. Germline values: CDR1 SGDLS, CDR2 YYNGEE. V lost 0 bases and J 0 bases, leaving 11 bases between the germline ends. CDR3: CASSVAVLASTDTQYF. The CDR3 nucleotides read TGTGCCAGCAGCGTAGCCGTCTTAGCCAGCACAGATACGCAGTATTTT.